Described below is a single TCR beta chain sequence and its context. One end of the junction is discordant with germline, which a read error may explain. This record comes from a study of lymphopenia after photon versus proton radiotherapy. Clones were read by immunoSEQ multiplex PCR, and TCRdb kept only the in-frame ones, dropping some. The data hold roughly 41,000 clones, with about 85% observed a single time. The specimen was peripheral blood, collected from a patient treated with photon-based radiotherapy. The source is a man aged 50-59 years with gastric cancer.

DNA of the CDR3: TGTGCCAGCAGTTATAGCGTAGGGGCCCCATATCAGGCCCAGCATTTT. Its translation is CASSYSVGAPYQAQHF. J is TRBJ1-5 and V is TRBV27; the D gene is possibly TRBD1 (5 bases). In germline, CDR1 is MNHEY, CDR2 SMNVEV (reference sequence). The CDR3 has 16 residues.